This TCR beta chain was observed in a study of cytomegalovirus exposure and HLA in healthy donors. The CDR3 covers 14 residues. V was cut by 5 bases and J by 3 bases, with 14 bases left in between. Germline V lookup: CDR1 SEHNR, CDR2 FQNEAQ (reference sequence). Some clones are missing from TCRdb's copy, which holds only in-frame ones; the method was immunoSEQ multiplex PCR. The sample includes about 130,000 clones, 82% seen only once; the top ten take less than 35%. Broader study findings: With high specificity and sensitivity, the classifier reportedly diagnosed cytomegalovirus status.

A remark on this clone: What it binds is not known.

Separate from the approximately 670-subject first cohort was the approximately 130-subject validation cohort, to which the donors belonged. This chain connects TRBV7-9 to TRBJ2-7; weak D call: TRBD1 (6 bases). The sequenced sample consisted of PBMCs. The clonotype originates from a man aged 30 to 45 in good health and CMV-seropositive. The DNA of the CDR3 is TGTGCCAGCAGCCCCCCGGGACACCTCTACGAGCAGTACTTC. Protein: CASSPPGHLYEQYF.